This T cell receptor (beta chain) is drawn from a study of blood T cell repertoires in COVID-19. For the study at large: Sites in the United States, Italy and Spain provided acute and convalescent COVID-19 samples. PBMCs, B-cell-depleted T cells, or T cells provided the cDNA or gDNA that made up the material.

V lost 7 bases and J lost 3, with 13 bases in between. Germline-derived CDR1 and CDR2 are LNHDA and SQIVND (reference sequence). This CDR3 contains 14 residues. Study processing details: For nucleated cells, counts were estimated from reference gene primer amplification. TCRdb's table, derived via immunoSEQ multiplex PCR, lists solely in-frame clones and lacks some. The DNA was the basis for D and trimming; V, J and clone size are from that table. This table holds more than 65,000 clones, almost 80% found once. This TCR derives from a man aged 60 to 69 with acute or convalescent COVID-19. The specimen sequenced was peripheral blood. The V gene is TRBV19, the J gene TRBJ1-5; weak D call: TRBD1 (6 bases). CDR3 residues: CASTRTASNQPQHF. The CDR3 DNA reads as TGTGCCAGTACGAGGACAGCTTCCAATCAGCCCCAGCATTTT. Full variable domain (rest looked up from reference TRBV19 and TRBJ1-5): DGGITQSPKYLFRKEGQNVTLSCEQNLNHDAMYWYRQDPGQGLRLIYYSQIVNDFQKGDIAEGYSVSREKKESFPLTVTSAQKNPTAFYLCASTRTASNQPQHFGDGTRLSIL.